This T cell receptor beta chain appears in the sequencing data of a study of T cell changes during pregnancy in multiple sclerosis (dated by TCRdb to between 2018 and 2021). With respect to the entire study: The study examined how the T cell repertoire changed over the course of pregnancy in women with multiple sclerosis.

Libraries were constructed by the immunoSEQ multiplex PCR assay. Imported from immuneACCESS, the table was reduced by TCRdb to in-frame sequences with V and J called. These copies leave out some clones; in studies compared against another copy, an unresolved V gene accounts for under half, and the cause of the remainder is not known. For this sample there are under 90,000 clones; roughly 92% appear just once. The leading ten clones occupy roughly 3.9% of the sample. Details on this clone: The antigen it binds to is not known. No qualities accompany the bases; no much larger clone lies one base away.

Germline trimming: 5 bases from V, 8 bases from J; junction bases outside gene matches: 10. The germline V gene sets CDR1 to SGHTA and CDR2 to FQGTGA. The CDR3 spans 15 residues, from the cysteine through the phenylalanine. Only CDR3 DNA is held: 45 bases, read in frame from base 1. The TCR comes from a female donor in good health, enrolled as a control in a pregnancy study. The sequences come from peripheral blood, collected after pregnancy. This chain is built from TRBV7-3 and TRBJ2-2; 8 central bases correspond to TRBD2. The CDR3 region: CASSPGTGTRGELFF. At the DNA level, the sequence is TGTGCCAGCAGCCCTGGAACCGGGACTAGGGGGGAGCTGTTTTTT. Joined to the reference TRBV7-3 and TRBJ2-2 proteins, this CDR3 gives the full variable domain: GAGVSQTPSNKVTEKGKYVELRCDPISGHTALYWYRQSLGQGPEFLIYFQGTGAADDSGLPNDRFFAVRPEGSVSTLKIQRTERGDSAVYLCASSPGTGTRGELFFGEGSRLTVL.